The clone carrying this T cell receptor beta chain was found many times. Germline-derived CDR1 and CDR2 are DFQATT and SNEGSKA (reference sequence). CDR3 length: 13 amino acids. V lost 6 bases to trimming and J lost 3 bases; unmatched junction nucleotides: 6. This sample was taken from a study of blood T cells in healthy people across ages. The use of a sample-barcoded 5' primer and a J-beta primer mix characterized a second PCR of roughly 7 to 12 cycles. TCRdb processed the 5' RACE reads anew with MiXCR; each CDR3 protein has one entry. The sample contains about 720,000 distinct CDR3 sequences, approximately 22% of which appear only once.

The sample was blood. The J gene is TRBJ2-7, the V gene TRBV20-1; 9 bases line up with TRBD1. This sequence originates from a man in his 70s in good health. The CDR3 sequence is CSARTGALYEQYF. CDR3 DNA sequence: TGCAGTGCCCGGACAGGGGCACTCTACGAGCAGTACTTC.